The TCR beta chain described here comes from a study of T cell repertoires in cytomegalovirus infection. Study information: Indications came from public TCR beta signatures; they pointed to CMV infection and to a matching HLA type. Study-wide points: Within the response measured ex vivo, HLA-C-restricted CMV-specific TCR beta clonotypes were dominant. The cumulative frequency of public TCR beta families distinguished individuals who carried CMV together with the relevant HLA.

V dropped 5 bases and J dropped 4; count of bases not matched to a gene: 7. The CDR3 consists of 16 residues. This clonotype has only a few counts. The antigen remains undetermined. TCRdb redid the calling of the reads with MiXCR, one entry per CDR3 protein. The table includes around 360,000 distinct CDR3 sequences, approximately 35% detected once. The chain recombines TRBV12-3 or TRBV12-4 with TRBJ2-3, with 12 bases aligning to TRBD2. The source is a human donor in good health (CMV status not recorded). Some clones in this sample may be carry-over from other donors' samples. The sequencing used cultured PBMCs, collected from culture after CMV antigen stimulation. The CDR3 protein is CASSLRLAGEADTQYF. In DNA, the CDR3 is TGTGCCAGCAGTCTCCGACTAGCGGGAGAGGCAGATACGCAGTATTTT.